This T cell receptor beta chain was observed in a study of cytomegalovirus exposure and HLA in healthy donors. The study's findings and limits: There were under 200 TCR beta chains listed as cytomegalovirus-associated. A subsequent analysis found that TCR clusters from the first cohort also tended to co-occur in the approximately 130 validation repertoires, with approximately 94% of cluster scores above 0. The classifier, whose performance was assessed in both the original and validation cohorts, reportedly diagnosed cytomegalovirus status with high specificity and sensitivity. Specificity for CMV antigens was confirmed in vitro for three of the CMV-associated chains.

Of note for this clone: Its antigen remains unknown.

The table came from immunoSEQ multiplex PCR; TCRdb's copy has only in-frame clones and leaves some out. This table holds 250,000 to 400,000 clones, approximately 85% found once. The source material was PBMCs. The TCR was taken from a man younger than 40 in good health and CMV-seronegative.

The DNA of the CDR3 is TGTGCCAGCAGTAAAAGGGGGCCCCCTAATTCACCCCTCCACTTT. Its translation: CASSKRGPPNSPLHF. The gene calls are TRBV27 and TRBJ1-6; 7 bases line up with TRBD1. Trimming took 5 bases from V and 6 from J; bases not matched to a gene: 7. This CDR3 region has 15 residues. Germline CDR1 is MNHEY and CDR2 is SMNVEV (reference sequence).